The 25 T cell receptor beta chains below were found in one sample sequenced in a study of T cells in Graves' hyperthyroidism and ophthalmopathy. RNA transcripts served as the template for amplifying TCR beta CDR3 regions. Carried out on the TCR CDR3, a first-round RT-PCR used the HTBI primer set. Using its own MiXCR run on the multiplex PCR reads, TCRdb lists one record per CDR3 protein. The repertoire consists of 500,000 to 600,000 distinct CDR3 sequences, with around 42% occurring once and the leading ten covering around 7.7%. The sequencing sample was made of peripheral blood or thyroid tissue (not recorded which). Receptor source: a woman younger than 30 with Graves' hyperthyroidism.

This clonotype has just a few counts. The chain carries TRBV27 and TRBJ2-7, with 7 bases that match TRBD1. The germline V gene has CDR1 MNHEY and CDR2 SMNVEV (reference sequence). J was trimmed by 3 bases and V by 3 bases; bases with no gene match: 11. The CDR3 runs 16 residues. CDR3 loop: CASSFRRTGAIYEQYF. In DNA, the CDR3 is TGTGCCAGCAGTTTTCGAAGGACAGGAGCGATCTACGAGCAGTACTTC.

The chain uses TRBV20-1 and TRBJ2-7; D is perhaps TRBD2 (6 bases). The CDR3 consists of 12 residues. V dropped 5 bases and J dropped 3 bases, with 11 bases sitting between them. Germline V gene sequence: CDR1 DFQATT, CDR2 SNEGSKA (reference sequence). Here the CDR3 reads CSAWLTSYEQYF. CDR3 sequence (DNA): TGCAGTGCTTGGTTGACTAGCTACGAGCAGTACTTC.

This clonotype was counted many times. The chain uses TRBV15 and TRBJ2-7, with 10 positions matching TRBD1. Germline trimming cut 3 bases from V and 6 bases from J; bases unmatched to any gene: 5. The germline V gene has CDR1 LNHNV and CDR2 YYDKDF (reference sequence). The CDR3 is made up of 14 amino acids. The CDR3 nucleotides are TGTGCCACCAGCAGGAGGGACAGGGGTAGCGAGCAGTACTTC. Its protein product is CATSRRDRGSEQYF.

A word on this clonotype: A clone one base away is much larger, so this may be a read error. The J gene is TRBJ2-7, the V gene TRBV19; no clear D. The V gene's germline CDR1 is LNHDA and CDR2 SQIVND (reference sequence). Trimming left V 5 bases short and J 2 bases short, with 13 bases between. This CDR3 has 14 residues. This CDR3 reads CASSPYLGPYEQYF. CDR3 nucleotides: TGTGCCAGTAGTCCCTATCTAGGCCCCTACGAGCAGTACTTC. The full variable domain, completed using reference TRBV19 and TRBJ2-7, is DGGITQSPKYLFRKEGQNVTLSCEQNLNHDAMYWYRQDPGQGLRLIYYSQIVNDFQKGDIAEGYSVSREKKESFPLTVTSAQKNPTAFYLCASSPYLGPYEQYFGPGTRLTVT.

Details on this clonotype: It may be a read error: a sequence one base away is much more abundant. The CDR3 reads CASSLLTARSGNTIYF. CDR3 coding DNA: TGTGCCAGCAGCTTATTAACAGCACGCTCTGGAAACACCATATATTTT. The chain links TRBV13 to TRBJ1-3; D is undetermined. Looked up from germline, CDR1 is PRHDT and CDR2 is FYEKMQ (reference sequence). This CDR3 spans 16 amino acids. Trimming removed 2 bases from V and 0 bases from J, with 11 bases in between.

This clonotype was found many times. This CDR3 is CASSGRKNTGELFF. The CDR3 DNA sequence: TGTGCCAGCAGCGGGCGGAAAAACACCGGGGAGCTGTTTTTT. This sequence joins TRBV11-3 and TRBJ2-2; D is unclear. The CDR3 length is 14 residues. Germline V gives CDR1 SGHNT, CDR2 YENEEA. The V end was cut by 5 bases, the J end by 2 bases, with 9 bases between.

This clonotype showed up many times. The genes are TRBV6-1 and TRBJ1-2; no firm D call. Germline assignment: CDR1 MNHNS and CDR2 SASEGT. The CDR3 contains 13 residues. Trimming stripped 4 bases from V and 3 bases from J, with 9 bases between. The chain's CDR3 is CASSVDGDYGYTF. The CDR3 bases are TGTGCCAGCAGTGTTGACGGGGACTATGGCTACACCTTC.

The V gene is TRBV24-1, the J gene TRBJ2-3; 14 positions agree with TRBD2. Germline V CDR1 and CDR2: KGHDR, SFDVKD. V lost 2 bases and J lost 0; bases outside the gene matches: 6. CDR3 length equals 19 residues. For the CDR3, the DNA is TGTGCCACCAGTGATTCCGGGACTAGCGGGAGCCATAGCACAGATACGCAGTATTTT. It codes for CATSDSGTSGSHSTDTQYF.

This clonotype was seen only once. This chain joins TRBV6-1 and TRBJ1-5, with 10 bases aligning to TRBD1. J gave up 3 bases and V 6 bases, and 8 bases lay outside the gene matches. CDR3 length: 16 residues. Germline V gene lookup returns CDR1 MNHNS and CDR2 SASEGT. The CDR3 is CASSPGTGDHNQPQHF. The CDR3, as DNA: TGTGCCAGCAGCCCAGGGACAGGGGACCACAATCAGCCCCAGCATTTT.

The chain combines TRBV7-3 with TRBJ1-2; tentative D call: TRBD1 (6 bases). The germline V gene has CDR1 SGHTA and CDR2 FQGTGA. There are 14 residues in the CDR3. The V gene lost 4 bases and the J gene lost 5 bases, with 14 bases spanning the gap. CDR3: CASSSWTVSYGYTF. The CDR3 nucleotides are TGTGCCAGCAGCTCTTGGACAGTTAGTTATGGCTACACCTTC.

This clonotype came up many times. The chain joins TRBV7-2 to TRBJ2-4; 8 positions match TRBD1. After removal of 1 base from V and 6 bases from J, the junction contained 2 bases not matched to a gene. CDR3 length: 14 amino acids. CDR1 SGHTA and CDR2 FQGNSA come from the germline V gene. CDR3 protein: CASSLDQGANIQYF. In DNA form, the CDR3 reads TGTGCCAGCAGCTTAGACCAGGGGGCAAACATTCAGTACTTC.

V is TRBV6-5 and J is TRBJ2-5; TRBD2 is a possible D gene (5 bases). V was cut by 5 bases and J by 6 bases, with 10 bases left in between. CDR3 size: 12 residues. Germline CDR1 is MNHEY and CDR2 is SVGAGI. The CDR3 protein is CASSLGMKTQYF. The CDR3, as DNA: TGTGCCAGCAGTCTCGGGATGAAGACCCAGTACTTC.

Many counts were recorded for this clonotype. CDR3 DNA sequence: TGTGCCAGCAGTGAAGTGTGGACTAGCCAAGAGACCCAGTACTTC. Translation: CASSEVWTSQETQYF. The chain has TRBV2 and TRBJ2-5; 7 nucleotides line up with TRBD2. V gave up 1 base and J gave up 1 base; unmatched junction bases: 3. The CDR3 spans 15 residues. Germline-derived CDR1 and CDR2 are SNHLY and FYNNEI.

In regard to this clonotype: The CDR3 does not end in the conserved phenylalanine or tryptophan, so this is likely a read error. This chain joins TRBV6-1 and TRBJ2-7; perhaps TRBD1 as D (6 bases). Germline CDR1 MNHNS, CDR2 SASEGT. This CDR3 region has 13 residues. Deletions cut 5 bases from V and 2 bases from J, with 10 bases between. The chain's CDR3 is CASSLDRAYEQYL. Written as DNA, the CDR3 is TGTGCCAGCAGTTTGGACAGAGCCTACGAGCAGTACCTC.

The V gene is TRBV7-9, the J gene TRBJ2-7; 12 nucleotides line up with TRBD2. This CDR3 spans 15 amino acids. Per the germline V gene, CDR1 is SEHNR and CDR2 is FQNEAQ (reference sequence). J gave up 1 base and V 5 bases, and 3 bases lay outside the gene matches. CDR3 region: CASSPTSGRSYEQYF. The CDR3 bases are TGTGCCAGCAGCCCGACTAGCGGGAGATCCTACGAGCAGTACTTC. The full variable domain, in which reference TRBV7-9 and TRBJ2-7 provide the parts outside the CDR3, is DTGVSQNPRHKITKRGQNVTFRCDPISEHNRLYWYRQTLGQGPEFLTYFQNEAQLEKSRLLSDRFSAERPKGSFSTLEIQRTEQGDSAMYLCASSPTSGRSYEQYFGPGTRLTVT.

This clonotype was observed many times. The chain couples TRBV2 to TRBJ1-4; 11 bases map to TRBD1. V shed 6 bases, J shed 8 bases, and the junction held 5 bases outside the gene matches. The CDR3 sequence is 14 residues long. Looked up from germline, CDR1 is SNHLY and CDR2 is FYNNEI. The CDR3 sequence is CASSGDRGAEKLFF. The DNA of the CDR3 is TGTGCCAGCAGCGGGGACAGGGGGGCCGAAAAACTGTTTTTT.

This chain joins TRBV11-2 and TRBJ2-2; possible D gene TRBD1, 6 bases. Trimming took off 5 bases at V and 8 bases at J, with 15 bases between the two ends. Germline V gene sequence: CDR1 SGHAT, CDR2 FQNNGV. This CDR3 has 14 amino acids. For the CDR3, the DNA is TGTGCCAGCAGCACCCGCCCTGGGACAGGGGAGCTGTTTTTT. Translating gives CASSTRPGTGELFF.

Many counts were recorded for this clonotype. The CDR3 DNA reads TGTGCCAGCAGTGACACAGGGAGGACGAGCAATCAGCCCCAGCATTTT. Translating gives CASSDTGRTSNQPQHF. V and J are TRBV2 and TRBJ1-5, with D possibly being TRBD1 (6 bases). The CDR3 has 16 residues. Germline V gene data show CDR1 as SNHLY and CDR2 as FYNNEI. Trimming left V 3 bases short and J 1 base short, with 13 bases between. The full variable domain, rest sourced from reference TRBV2 and TRBJ1-5, is EPEVTQTPSHQVTQMGQEVILRCVPISNHLYFYWYRQILGQKVEFLVSFYNNEISEKSEIFDDQFSVERPDGSNFTLKIRSTKLEDSAMYFCASSDTGRTSNQPQHFGDGTRLSIL.

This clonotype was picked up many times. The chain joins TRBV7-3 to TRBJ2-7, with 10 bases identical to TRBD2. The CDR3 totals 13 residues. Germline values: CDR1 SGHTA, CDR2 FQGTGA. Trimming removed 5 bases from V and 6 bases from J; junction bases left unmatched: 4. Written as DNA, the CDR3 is TGTGCCAGCAGCAACGGACTAGCGGCCGAGCAGTACTTC. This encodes CASSNGLAAEQYF.

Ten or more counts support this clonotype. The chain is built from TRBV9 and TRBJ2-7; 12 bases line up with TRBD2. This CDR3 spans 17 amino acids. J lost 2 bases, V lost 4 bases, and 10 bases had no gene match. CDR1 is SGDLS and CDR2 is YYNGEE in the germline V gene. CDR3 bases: TGTGCCAGCAGCCTAAACCCTGGACTAGCGGGAACCTACGAGCAGTACTTC. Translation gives CASSLNPGLAGTYEQYF.

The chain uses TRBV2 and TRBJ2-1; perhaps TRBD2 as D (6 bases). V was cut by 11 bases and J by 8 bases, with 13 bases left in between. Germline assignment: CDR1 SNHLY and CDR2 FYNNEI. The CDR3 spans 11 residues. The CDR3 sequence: CAVTGDDEQFF. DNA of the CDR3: TGTGCCGTAACGGGGGACGATGAGCAGTTCTTC.

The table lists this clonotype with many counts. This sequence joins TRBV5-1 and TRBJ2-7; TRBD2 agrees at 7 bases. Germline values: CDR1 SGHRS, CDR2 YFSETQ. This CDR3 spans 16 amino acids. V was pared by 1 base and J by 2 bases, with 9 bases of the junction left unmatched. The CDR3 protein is CASSLLIRRETYEQYF. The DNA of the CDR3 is TGCGCCAGCAGCTTGTTAATTCGGCGGGAGACCTACGAGCAGTACTTC.

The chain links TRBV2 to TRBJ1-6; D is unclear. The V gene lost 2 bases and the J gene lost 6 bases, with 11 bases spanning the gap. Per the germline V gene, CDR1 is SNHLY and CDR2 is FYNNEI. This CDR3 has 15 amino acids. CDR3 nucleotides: TGTGCCAGCAGTGAACCTGGGCCAGTTAATTCACCCCTCCACTTT. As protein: CASSEPGPVNSPLHF. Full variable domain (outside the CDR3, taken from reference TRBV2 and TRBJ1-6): EPEVTQTPSHQVTQMGQEVILRCVPISNHLYFYWYRQILGQKVEFLVSFYNNEISEKSEIFDDQFSVERPDGSNFTLKIRSTKLEDSAMYFCASSEPGPVNSPLHFGNGTRLTVT.

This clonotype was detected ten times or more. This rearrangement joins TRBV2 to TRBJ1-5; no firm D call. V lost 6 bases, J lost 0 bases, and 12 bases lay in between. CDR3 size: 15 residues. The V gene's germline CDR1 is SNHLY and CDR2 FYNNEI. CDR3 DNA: TGTGCCAGCAGCTCTACCAGAATTAGCAATCAGCCCCAGCATTTT. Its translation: CASSSTRISNQPQHF.

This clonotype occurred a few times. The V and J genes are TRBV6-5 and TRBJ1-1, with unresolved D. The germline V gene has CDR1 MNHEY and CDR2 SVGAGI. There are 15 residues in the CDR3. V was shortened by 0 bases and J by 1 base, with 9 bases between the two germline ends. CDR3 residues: CASSYSREQNTEAFF. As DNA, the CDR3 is TGTGCCAGCAGTTACTCTCGAGAGCAGAACACTGAAGCTTTCTTT.